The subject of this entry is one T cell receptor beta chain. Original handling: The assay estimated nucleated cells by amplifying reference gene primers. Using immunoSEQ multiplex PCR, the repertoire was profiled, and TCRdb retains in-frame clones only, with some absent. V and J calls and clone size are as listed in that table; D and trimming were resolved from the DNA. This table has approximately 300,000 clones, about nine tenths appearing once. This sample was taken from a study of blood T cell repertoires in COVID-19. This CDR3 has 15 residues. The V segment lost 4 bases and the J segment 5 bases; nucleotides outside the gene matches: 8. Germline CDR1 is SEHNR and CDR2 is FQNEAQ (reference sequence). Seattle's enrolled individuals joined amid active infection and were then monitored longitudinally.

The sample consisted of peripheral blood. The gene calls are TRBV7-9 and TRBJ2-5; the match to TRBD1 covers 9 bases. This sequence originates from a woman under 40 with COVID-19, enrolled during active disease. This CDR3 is CASSSRTGVGETQYF. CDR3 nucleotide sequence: TGTGCCAGCAGCTCAAGGACAGGGGTGGGGGAGACCCAGTACTTC. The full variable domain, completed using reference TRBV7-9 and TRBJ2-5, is DTGVSQNPRHKITKRGQNVTFRCDPISEHNRLYWYRQTLGQGPEFLTYFQNEAQLEKSRLLSDRFSAERPKGSFSTLEIQRTEQGDSAMYLCASSSRTGVGETQYFGPGTRLLVL.